This T cell receptor beta chain originates from a study of beta chain features in type 1 diabetes. The V and J ends lost 3 bases and 4 bases, in that order; junction bases with no gene match: 13. This CDR3 is built from 17 residues. CDR1 SGHRS and CDR2 YFSETQ come from the germline V gene. Investigators reverse transcribed all isolated RNA, so they sequenced expressed TCRB transcripts. The table came from immunoSEQ multiplex PCR; TCRdb's copy has only in-frame clones and leaves some out. The sample shows roughly 170,000 clones, about 12% of them seen only once. The sequencing sample was made of central memory CD4+ T cells from blood. The receptor was derived from a woman aged 18-30 years in good health. J is TRBJ2-3 and V is TRBV5-1, with 8 bases lining up with TRBD2. The CDR3 loop reads CASSSGLARVGADTQYF. CDR3 nucleotides: TGCGCCAGCAGCTCCGGACTAGCCAGGGTTGGGGCAGATACGCAGTATTTT.